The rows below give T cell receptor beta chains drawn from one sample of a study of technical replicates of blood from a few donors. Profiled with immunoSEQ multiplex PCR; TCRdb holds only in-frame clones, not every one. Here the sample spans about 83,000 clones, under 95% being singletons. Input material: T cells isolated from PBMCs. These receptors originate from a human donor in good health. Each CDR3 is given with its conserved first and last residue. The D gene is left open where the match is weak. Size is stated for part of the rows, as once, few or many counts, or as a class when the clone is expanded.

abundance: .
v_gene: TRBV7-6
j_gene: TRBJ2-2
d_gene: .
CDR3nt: TGTGCCAGCAGCCCGGTCATGGGGTGGACTAACACCGGGGAGCTGTTTTTT
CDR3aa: CASSPVMGWTNTGELFF

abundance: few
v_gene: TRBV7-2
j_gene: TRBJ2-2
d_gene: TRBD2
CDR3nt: TGTGCCAGCAGCTTAGATGGCCCCGGGGGGACCGGGGAGCTGTTTTTT
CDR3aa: CASSLDGPGGTGELFF

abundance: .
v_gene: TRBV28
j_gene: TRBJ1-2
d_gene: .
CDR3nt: TGTGCCAGCAGCGAGGCCTATGGCTACACCTTC
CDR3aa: CASSEAYGYTF

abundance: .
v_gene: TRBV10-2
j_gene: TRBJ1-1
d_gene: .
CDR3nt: TGCGCCAGCAGTGAGTATGGGGGGGAAGCTTTCTTT
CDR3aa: CASSEYGGEAFF

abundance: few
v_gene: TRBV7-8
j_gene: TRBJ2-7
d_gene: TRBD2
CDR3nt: TGTGCCAGCAGGTCCCTAGCGGGAGGTCGCTACGAGCAGTACTTC
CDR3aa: CASRSLAGGRYEQYF

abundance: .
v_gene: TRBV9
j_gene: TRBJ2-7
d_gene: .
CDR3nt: TGTGCCAGCAGCGTAGATGGGGGCGTTCGTGGGTTGGGCGAGCAGTACTTC
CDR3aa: CASSVDGGVRGLGEQYF

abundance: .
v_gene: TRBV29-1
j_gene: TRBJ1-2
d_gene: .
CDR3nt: TGCAGCGTTGGAATGGGGGGGCGGGTCCCGGATGGCTACACCTTC
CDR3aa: CSVGMGGRVPDGYTF

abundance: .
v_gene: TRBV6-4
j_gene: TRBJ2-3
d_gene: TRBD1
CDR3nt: TGTGCCAGCAGTGACTCGCGACAGGGCGGCACAGATACGCAGTATTTT
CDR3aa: CASSDSRQGGTDTQYF

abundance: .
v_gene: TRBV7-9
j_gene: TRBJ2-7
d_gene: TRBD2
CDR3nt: TGTGCCAGCAGCTTGGAACTAGCGGGAGCCGAGCAGTACTTC
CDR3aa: CASSLELAGAEQYF

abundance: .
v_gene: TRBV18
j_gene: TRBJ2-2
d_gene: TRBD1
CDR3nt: TGTGCCAGCTCACCTCCCGACAGGGTATACACCGGGGAGCTGTTTTTT
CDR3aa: CASSPPDRVYTGELFF

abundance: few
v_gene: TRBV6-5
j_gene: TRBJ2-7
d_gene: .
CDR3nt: TGTGCCAGCAGCGACAGCTACGAGCAGTACTTC
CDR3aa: CASSDSYEQYF

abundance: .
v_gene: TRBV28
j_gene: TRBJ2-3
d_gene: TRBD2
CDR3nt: TGTGCCAGCAGTTTATGGGGAGGGACGCAGTATTTT
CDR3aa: CASSLWGGTQYF

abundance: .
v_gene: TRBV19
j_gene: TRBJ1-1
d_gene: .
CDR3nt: TGTGCCAGTAGTACCTTTGACAAGGGGATTGAAGCTTTCTTT
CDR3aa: CASSTFDKGIEAFF

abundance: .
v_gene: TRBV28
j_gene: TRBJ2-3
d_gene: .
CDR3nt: TGTGCCAGCAGTTTACGGTTCGGGAATACAGATACGCAGTATTTT
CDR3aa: CASSLRFGNTDTQYF

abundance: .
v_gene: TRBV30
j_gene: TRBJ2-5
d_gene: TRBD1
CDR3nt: TGTGCCTGGAGTCGGGACAGGGCACAAGAGACCCAGTACTTC
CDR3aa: CAWSRDRAQETQYF

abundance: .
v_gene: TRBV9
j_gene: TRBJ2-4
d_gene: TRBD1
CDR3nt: TGTGCCAGCAGCGAGGGGACAGACCCATTTCAGTACTTC
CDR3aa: CASSEGTDPFQYF

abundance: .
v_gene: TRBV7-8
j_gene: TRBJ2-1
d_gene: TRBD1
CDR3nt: TGTGCCAGCAGCCTGCGGTTTACACCGGGACAGGGGTTTGAGCAGTTCTTC
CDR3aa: CASSLRFTPGQGFEQFF

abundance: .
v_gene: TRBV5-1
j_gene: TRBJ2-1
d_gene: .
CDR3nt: TGCGCCAGCAGCTCATGGACAAAATCAACCTACAATGAGCAGTTCTTC
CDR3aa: CASSSWTKSTYNEQFF

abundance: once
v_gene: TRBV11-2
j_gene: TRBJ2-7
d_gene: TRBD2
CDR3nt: TGTGCCAGCAGCCTTGGGACTAGCGTAGCCGAGCAGTACTTC
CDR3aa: CASSLGTSVAEQYF

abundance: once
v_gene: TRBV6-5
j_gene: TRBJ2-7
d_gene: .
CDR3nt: TGTGCCAGCAGTCGGAGCACTCCGACCTACGAGCAGTACTTC
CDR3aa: CASSRSTPTYEQYF

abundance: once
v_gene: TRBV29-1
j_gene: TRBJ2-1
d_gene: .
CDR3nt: TGCAGCGGGAGGGGCGGCTCCTACAATGAGCAGTTCTTC
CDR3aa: CSGRGGSYNEQFF

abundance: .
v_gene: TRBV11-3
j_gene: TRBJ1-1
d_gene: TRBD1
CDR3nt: TGTGCCAGCAGCTCGGACAGGGGGCGGAACACTGAAGCTTTCTTT
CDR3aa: CASSSDRGRNTEAFF

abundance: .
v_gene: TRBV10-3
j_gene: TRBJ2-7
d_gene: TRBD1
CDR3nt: TGTGCCATCAGTGAGTCCAACCCCACAGGGGCAGGGGAGCAGTACTTC
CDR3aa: CAISESNPTGAGEQYF

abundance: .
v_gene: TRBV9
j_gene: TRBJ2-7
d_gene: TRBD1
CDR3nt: TGTGCCAGCAGCGGTGACAGGGAAGCCTACGAGCAGTACTTC
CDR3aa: CASSGDREAYEQYF

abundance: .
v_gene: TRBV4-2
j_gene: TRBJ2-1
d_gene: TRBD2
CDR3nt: TGTGCCAGCAGCCAAGATATGTGGAGCGGGAGCAGAAATGAGCAGTTCTTC
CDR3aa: CASSQDMWSGSRNEQFF

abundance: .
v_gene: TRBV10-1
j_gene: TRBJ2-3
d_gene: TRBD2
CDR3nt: TGCGCCAGCAGTGATCAGCGGGGAATCAGCACAGATACGCAGTATTTT
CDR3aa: CASSDQRGISTDTQYF

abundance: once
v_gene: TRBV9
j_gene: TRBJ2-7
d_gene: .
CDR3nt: TGTGCCAGCAGCGTTTTGGAGGGCGAGCAGTACTTC
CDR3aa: CASSVLEGEQYF

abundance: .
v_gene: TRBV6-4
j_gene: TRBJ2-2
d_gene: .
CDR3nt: TGTGCCAGCAGTGATTTGGCTAGAAGTACCGGGGAGCTGTTTTTT
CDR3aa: CASSDLARSTGELFF

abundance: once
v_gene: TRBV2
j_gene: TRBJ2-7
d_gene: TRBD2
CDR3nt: TGTGCCAGCAGTGAAAAGGGACTAGCGAGAGAGCAGTACTTC
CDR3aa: CASSEKGLAREQYF

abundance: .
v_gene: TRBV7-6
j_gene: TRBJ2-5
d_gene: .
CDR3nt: TGTGCCAGCAGCTCCCCCCTCCGACTGGAGGAAGAGACCCAGTACTTC
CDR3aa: CASSSPLRLEEETQYF

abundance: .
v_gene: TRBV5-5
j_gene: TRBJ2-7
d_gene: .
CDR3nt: TGTGCCAGCAGCTCGTTCAGGGGCTCCTACGAGCAGTACTTC
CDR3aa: CASSSFRGSYEQYF

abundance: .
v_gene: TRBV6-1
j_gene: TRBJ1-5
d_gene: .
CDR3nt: TGTGCCAGCAGTGTAACAGTTTATAGCAATCAGCCCCAGCATTTT
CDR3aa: CASSVTVYSNQPQHF

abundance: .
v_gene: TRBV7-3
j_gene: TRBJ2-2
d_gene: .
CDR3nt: TGTGCCAGCAGCTCCACGACAGTTTCGGTCACCGGGGAGCTGTTTTTT
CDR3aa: CASSSTTVSVTGELFF

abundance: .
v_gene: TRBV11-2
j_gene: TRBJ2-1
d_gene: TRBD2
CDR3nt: TGTGCCAGCAGCTACGGGGGGAGCTCCTACAATGAGCAGTTCTTC
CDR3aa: CASSYGGSSYNEQFF

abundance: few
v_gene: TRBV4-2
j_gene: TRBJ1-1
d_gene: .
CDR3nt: TGTGCCAGCAGCCCAGGGGTAGCAGAGAACACTGAAGCTTTCTTT
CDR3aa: CASSPGVAENTEAFF

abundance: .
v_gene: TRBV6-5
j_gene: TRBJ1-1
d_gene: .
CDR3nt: TGTGCCAGCAGAGTACTTGTCCCAGGGAACACTGAAGCTTTCTTT
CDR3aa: CASRVLVPGNTEAFF

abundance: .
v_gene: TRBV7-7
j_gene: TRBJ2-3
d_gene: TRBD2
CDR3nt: TGTGCCAGCAGCTCCGGGGCGGGAGGAACAGATACGCAGTATTTT
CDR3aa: CASSSGAGGTDTQYF

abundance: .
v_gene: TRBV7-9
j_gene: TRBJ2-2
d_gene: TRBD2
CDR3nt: TGTGCCAGCAGCTTAGAAAGTCGGGGGGGTACGAACACCGGGGAGCTGTTTTTT
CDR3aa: CASSLESRGGTNTGELFF

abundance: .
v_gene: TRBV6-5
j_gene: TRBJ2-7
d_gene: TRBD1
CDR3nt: TGTGCCAGCAGTCCAAGGGGACAGCCGTACTACGAGCAGTACTTC
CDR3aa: CASSPRGQPYYEQYF

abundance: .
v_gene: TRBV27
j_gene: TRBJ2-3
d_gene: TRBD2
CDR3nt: TGTGCCAGCGCCCGGGACTACGGGACAGATACGCAGTATTTT
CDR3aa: CASARDYGTDTQYF

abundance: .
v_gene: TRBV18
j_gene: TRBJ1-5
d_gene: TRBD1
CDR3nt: TGTGCCAGCTCGGGGGGACAGTCCAATCAGCCCCAGCATTTT
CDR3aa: CASSGGQSNQPQHF

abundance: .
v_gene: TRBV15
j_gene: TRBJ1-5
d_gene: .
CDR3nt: TGTGCCACCAGCAAGGCAGGACAGTACAATCAGCCCCAGCATTTT
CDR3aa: CATSKAGQYNQPQHF

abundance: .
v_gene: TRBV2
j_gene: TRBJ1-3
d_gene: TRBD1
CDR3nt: TGTGCCAGCAGGGGGGGACAGAGCTCTGGAAACACCATATATTTT
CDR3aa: CASRGGQSSGNTIYF

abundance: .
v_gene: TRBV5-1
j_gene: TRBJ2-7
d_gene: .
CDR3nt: TGCGCCAGCAGCTTGGGTTTCTCGGGTAGTGAAGTCCTGCAGTACTTC
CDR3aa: CASSLGFSGSEVLQYF

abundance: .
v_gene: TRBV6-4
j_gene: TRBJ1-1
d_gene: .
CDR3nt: TGTGCCAGCAGAATCGGACAGAACACTGAAGCTTTCTTT
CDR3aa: CASRIGQNTEAFF

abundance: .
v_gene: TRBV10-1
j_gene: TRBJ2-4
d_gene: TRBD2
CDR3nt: TGCGCCAGCAGTGAGAAGTGGGGGAGGGCAGGCCCCAACCACTTC
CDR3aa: CASSEKWGRAGPNHF

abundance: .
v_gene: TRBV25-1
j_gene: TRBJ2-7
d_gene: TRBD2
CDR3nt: TGTGCCAGCAGTGGACTAGCTCAGGGCCACGAGCAGTACTTC
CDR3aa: CASSGLAQGHEQYF

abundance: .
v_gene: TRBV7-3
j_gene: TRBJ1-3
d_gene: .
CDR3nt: TGTGCCAGCAGCTTAACAGGGGCTGGAAACACCATATATTTT
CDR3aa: CASSLTGAGNTIYF

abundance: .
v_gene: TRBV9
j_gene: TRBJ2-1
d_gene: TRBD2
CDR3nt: TGTGCCAGCAGCGTAGAATTAGCGGGAGGGCCGGCTGAGCAGTTCTTC
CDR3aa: CASSVELAGGPAEQFF

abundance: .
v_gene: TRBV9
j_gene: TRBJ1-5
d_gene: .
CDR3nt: TGTGCCAGCAGCGTAGGGAAGGGAGTCTGTGCCACAGGGAATCAGCCCCAGCATTTT
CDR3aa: CASSVGKGVCATGNQPQHF

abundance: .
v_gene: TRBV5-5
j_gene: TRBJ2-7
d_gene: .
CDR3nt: TGTGCCAGCAGCTTGGCGGAGGGGCCTTCCTACGAGCAGTACTTC
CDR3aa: CASSLAEGPSYEQYF